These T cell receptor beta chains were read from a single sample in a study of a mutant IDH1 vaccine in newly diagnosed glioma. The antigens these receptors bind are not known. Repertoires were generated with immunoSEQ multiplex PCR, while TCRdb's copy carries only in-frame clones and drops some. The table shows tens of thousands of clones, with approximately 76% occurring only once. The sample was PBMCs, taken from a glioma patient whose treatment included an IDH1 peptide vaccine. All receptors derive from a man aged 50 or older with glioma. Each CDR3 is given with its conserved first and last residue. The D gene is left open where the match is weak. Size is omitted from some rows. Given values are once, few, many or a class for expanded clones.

CASSVTGNPIYEQYF TGTGCCAGCAGCGTAACAGGGAACCCAATTTACGAGCAGTACTTC TRBV9 . TRBJ2-7 few
CASSPRDSVLSAFF TGTGCCAGCTCACCAAGGGACAGTGTGCTATCAGCTTTCTTT TRBV18 TRBD1 TRBJ1-1 .
CASSQGGGLSKAYNEQFF TGCGCCAGCAGCCAAGGAGGGGGCCTTTCGAAAGCCTACAATGAGCAGTTCTTC TRBV4-1 TRBD1 TRBJ2-1 .
CAIMTAYEQYF TGTGCCATCATGACGGCCTACGAGCAGTACTTC TRBV10-3 . TRBJ2-7 .
CAWSDLGEAQHF TGTGCCTGGAGTGACCTCGGGGAGGCCCAGCATTTT TRBV30 . TRBJ1-5 few
CASSKGGEQYF TGCGCCAGCAGTAAAGGGGGCGAACAGTACTTC TRBV4-3 TRBD1 TRBJ2-7 .
CASSFGQEGGEQFF TGTGCCAGCAGCTTTGGACAGGAGGGGGGTGAGCAGTTCTTC TRBV7-9 . TRBJ2-1 .
CASSAQPGLDIDDEQFF TGTGCCAGCAGCGCTCAGCCGGGACTAGATATCGACGATGAGCAGTTCTTC TRBV9 TRBD2 TRBJ2-1 .
CASSPQGHANTIYF TGCGCCAGCAGCCCACAGGGACATGCGAACACCATATATTTT TRBV5-1 . TRBJ1-3 .
CASSLGHGYTF TGTGCCAGCAGCTTAGGACATGGCTACACCTTC TRBV13 . TRBJ1-2 .
CASSQGGNEQFF TGTGCCAGCAGCCAAGGAGGGAATGAGCAGTTCTTC TRBV4-2 . TRBJ2-1 .